This TCR beta chain was identified in a study of early T cells in non-severe SARS-CoV-2 infection. Findings and limits, study-wide: A preference for anti-spike CD8 responses marked VDJdb matching, which missed private and CD4 specificities.

This clonotype was seen a handful of times. Its cognate antigen is unknown. As part of library construction, unique molecular identifiers were attached to individual cDNA molecules. TCRdb called the 5' RACE reads again in MiXCR, with one record for every CDR3 protein. In the table there are 100,000 to 130,000 distinct CDR3 sequences, around 10% of which are singletons. The source of this sequence is an adult who was a healthcare worker with PCR-confirmed SARS-CoV-2 infection or an uninfected control (not recorded which). Sequenced material: whole blood.

CDR3 sequence reads: CASSRASGVNTGELFF. In DNA form, the CDR3 reads TGTGCCAGCAGTCGGGCTAGCGGGGTTAACACCGGGGAGCTGTTTTTT. This chain uses TRBV6-6 with TRBJ2-2; TRBD2 matches at 9 bases. CDR1 and CDR2 (germline): MNHNY, SVGAGI (reference sequence). Trimming took 5 bases from V and 2 from J; bases not matched to a gene: 6. This CDR3 region has 16 residues.